This T cell receptor beta chain was sequenced for a study of T cells after yellow fever vaccination (dated 2019 in TCRdb). About the investigation overall: The SMART-Seq v4 Ultra Low Input RNA kit was used to prepare libraries from fractions with low cell numbers. Blood was collected at multiple timepoints before and after primary and secondary immunization, and bulk PBMC replicates and cell subsets were isolated. Bulk TCR alpha and beta repertoires were sequenced longitudinally to track T-cell clones before and after primary and booster YFV17D yellow fever vaccination. Two healthy male donors, one aged 18 to 29 and one aged 30 to 40 years, were included in the cohort.

Reads for this sample came from an Illumina NovaSeq 6000. TCR cDNA was made using 5'RACE template switching, a step that added a universal primer site and unique molecular identifiers. Priming for cDNA synthesis came from both the TCR alpha and TCR beta constant segments. Library amplification used two PCR steps, and the second PCR step added sample barcodes and sequencing adapters. Sequencing of libraries was done on Illumina HiSeq 2500 (2x100 bp) or NovaSeq (2x150 bp). Per the source publication's procedure: Reads were demultiplexed and collapsed into UMI consensus sequences with MIGEC, and V(D)J alignment was performed with MiXCR. Clonotypes responding to the vaccine were identified with edgeR on replicate PBMC samples, with the criteria of FDR below 0.01 and a log2 fold change above 5 up to day 15. Each bulk clonotype was labeled CD4 or CD8 based on which sequenced repertoire, CD4 or CD8, contained the clonotype at higher abundance. TCRdb trimmed the raw reads at Q25, called clones with MiXCR and kept productive beta chains. Identical CDR3 protein sequences are pooled into one entry, listed with their most common genes and DNA. TCRdb, not the original authors, processed these V and J calls. This sample lists about 340,000 distinct CDR3 sequences; under 5% were detected once. Roughly a quarter of the sample comes from the top ten.

The intended sense of this specimen's treatment or condition label: live attenuated yellow fever vaccine strain. At each blood-draw timepoint, two biological replicates of bulk PBMCs were collected. A standard Ficoll-Paque protocol was used to isolate PBMCs from peripheral blood. TriZol was used to extract RNA from bulk PBMCs, CD4 and CD8 fractions, and dextramer-positive and dextramer-negative fractions. The paper as a whole reports these results and caveats: After the booster, most of the clones that had expanded following primary vaccination were detected again (96% of CD4 and 80% to 90% of CD8), which suggests that memory was broadly maintained. Because the study included only a couple of donors, the extent to which the findings can be generalized is limited. Computational filtering was needed because FACS-sorted repertoires could contain abundant contaminating clonotypes from the bulk population. The secondary T-cell response was found to be weaker but faster than the primary response, with a peak reached on day 5 rather than on day 15. A small share of clonotypes occurred in both CD4 and CD8 compartments, likely arising from convergent recombination.

Trimming removed 8 bases from V and 7 bases from J, leaving 15 bases between the germline ends. CDR1 and CDR2 were assigned from the germline V gene as KGHSH and LQKENI. Spanning cysteine to phenylalanine, the CDR3 consists of 14 amino acids. The CDR3 DNA has 42 bases and is translated from base 1. Turning to this clonotype: Its antigen is unknown. Nothing much larger sits one base from this clone, and base qualities are not available.

The sequence joins TRBV18 to TRBJ1-6; D gene: possibly TRBD1, on 6 matching bases. The source of this sequence is a man between 18 and 29 years old who received the YFV17D yellow fever vaccine. The sequenced sample was PBMCs, obtained 5 days after the yellow fever booster vaccination. The DNA sequence reads TGTGCCAGCACTCTGGGGGCGCAGAATTCACCCCTCCACTTT. Its protein product is CASTLGAQNSPLHF.